Shown below are 3 T cell receptor beta chains from a single sample sequenced in a study of identical twins. One entry per CDR3 protein, called by TCRdb with MiXCR from the 5' RACE reads. The profile covers 650,000 to 800,000 distinct CDR3 sequences, with 8.6% appearing a single time and around 0.95% taken by the ten largest. The sample also formed part of further work on yellow fever vaccine responses in identical twins.

Sequencing was carried out using PBMCs. These receptors were obtained from a young woman in good health.

This clonotype occurred a few times. The chain combines TRBV10-3 with TRBJ1-4; D not certain. V lost 4 bases and J 2 bases, leaving 20 bases between the germline ends. Germline V gene lookup returns CDR1 ENHRY and CDR2 SYGVKD. The CDR3 extends over 18 amino acids. The DNA for the CDR3 is TGTGCCATCAGTGGGCTTCGAATAGGTGGCGTCACTAATGAAAAACTGTTTTTT. Translating gives CAISGLRIGGVTNEKLFF.

The V gene is TRBV7-8, the J gene TRBJ2-3; 12 nucleotides align to TRBD2. V shed 5 bases, J shed 3 bases, and the junction held 6 bases outside the gene matches. This CDR3 contains 16 residues. Germline values: CDR1 SGHVS, CDR2 FQNEAQ. The DNA of the CDR3 is TGTGCCAGCAGCCCCGCTAGCGGGGGGGCAACAGATACGCAGTATTTT. It specifies CASSPASGGATDTQYF.

The chain employs TRBV20-1 and TRBJ2-2, with D tentatively TRBD1 (5 bases). The CDR3 totals 16 residues. Trimming took 1 base from V and 8 from J, leaving 20 bases between them. CDR1 and CDR2 from the germline V gene are DFQATT and SNEGSKA (reference sequence). The CDR3 sequence is CSARAPGRAGSGELFF. The CDR3 DNA follows: TGCAGTGCTAGAGCCCCCGGCAGGGCTGGCAGTGGGGAGCTGTTTTTT.